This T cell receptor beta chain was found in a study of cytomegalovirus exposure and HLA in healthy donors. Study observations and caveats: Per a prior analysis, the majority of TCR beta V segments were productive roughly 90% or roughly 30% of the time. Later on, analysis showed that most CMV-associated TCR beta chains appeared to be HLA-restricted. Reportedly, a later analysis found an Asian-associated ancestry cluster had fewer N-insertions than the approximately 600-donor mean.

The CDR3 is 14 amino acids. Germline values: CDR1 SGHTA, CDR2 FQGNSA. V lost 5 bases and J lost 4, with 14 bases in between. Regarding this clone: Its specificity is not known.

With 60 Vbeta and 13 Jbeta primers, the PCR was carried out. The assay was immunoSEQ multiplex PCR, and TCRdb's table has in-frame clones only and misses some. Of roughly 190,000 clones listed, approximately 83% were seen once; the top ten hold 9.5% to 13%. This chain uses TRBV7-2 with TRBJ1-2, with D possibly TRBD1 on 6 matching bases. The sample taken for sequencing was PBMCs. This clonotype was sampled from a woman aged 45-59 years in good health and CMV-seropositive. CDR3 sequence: CASSPRWGLYGYTF. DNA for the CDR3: TGTGCCAGCAGCCCCCGCTGGGGGCTCTATGGCTACACCTTC.